The clone carrying this TCR beta chain has ten or more counts. Its antigen is unidentified. The record originates from a study of Graves' ophthalmopathy and Graves' hyperthyroidism. Broader study findings: The blood repertoire also included most expanded thyroid clonotypes above 0.001 frequency.

Amplification of TCR beta CDR3 regions used RNA transcripts. HTBI primers were employed in first-round RT-PCR, then a second-round multiplex PCR followed. Each CDR3 protein is one row after TCRdb ran MiXCR on the multiplex PCR reads. The sample lists about 500,000 distinct CDR3 sequences; approximately 15% were seen once. V was shortened by 6 bases and J by 1 base, with 15 bases between the two germline ends. The CDR3 is made up of 15 amino acids. Germline CDR1 reads ENHRY; CDR2 reads SYGVKD. The chain carries TRBV10-3 and TRBJ1-1, with D possibly being TRBD1 (6 bases). Material: blood. This receptor was taken from a woman in her thirties with Graves' ophthalmopathy. Here the CDR3 DNA reads TGTGCCATCAGCGAGAGGGGACATGAGAACACTGAAGCTTTCTTT. As protein: CAISERGHENTEAFF.